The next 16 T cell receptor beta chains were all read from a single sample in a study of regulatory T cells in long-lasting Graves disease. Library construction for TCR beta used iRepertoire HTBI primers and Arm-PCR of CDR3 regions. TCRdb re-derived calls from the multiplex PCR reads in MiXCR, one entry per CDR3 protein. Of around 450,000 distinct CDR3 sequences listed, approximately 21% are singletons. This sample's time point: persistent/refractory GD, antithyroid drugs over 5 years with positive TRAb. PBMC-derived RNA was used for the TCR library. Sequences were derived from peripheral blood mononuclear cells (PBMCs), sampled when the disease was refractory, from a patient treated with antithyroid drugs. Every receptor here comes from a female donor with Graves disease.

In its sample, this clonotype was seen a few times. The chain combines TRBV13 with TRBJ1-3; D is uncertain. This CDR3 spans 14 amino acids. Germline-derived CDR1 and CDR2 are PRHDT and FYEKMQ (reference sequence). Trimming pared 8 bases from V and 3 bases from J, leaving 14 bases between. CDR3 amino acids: CASQRRGGGNTIYF. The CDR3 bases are TGTGCCAGCCAGAGACGCGGTGGTGGAAACACCATATATTTT. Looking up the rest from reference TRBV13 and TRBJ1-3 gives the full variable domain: AAGVIQSPRHLIKEKRETATLKCYPIPRHDTVYWYQQGPGQDPQFLISFYEKMQSDKGSIPDRFSAQQFSDYHSELNMSSLELGDSALYFCASQRRGGGNTIYFGEGSWLTVV.

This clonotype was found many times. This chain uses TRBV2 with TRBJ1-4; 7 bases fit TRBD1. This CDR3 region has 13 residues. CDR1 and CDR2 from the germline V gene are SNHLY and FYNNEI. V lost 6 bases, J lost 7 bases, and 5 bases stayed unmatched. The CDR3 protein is CASRRGGPEKLFF. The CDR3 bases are TGTGCCAGCAGACGAGGGGGCCCTGAAAAACTGTTTTTT.

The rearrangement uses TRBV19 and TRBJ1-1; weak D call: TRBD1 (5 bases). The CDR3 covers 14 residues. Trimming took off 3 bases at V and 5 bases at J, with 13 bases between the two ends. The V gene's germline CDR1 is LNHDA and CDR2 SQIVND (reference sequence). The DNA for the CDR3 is TGTGCCAGTAGTATGAGGGGAGGCTTAACTGAAGCTTTCTTT. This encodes CASSMRGGLTEAFF.

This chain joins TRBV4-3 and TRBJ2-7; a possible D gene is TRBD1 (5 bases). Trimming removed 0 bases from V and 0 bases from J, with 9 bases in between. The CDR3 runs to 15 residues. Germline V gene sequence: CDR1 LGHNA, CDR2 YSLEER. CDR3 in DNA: TGCGCCAGCAGCCAAGATCAGGGCCGCTCCTACGAGCAGTACTTC. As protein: CASSQDQGRSYEQYF.

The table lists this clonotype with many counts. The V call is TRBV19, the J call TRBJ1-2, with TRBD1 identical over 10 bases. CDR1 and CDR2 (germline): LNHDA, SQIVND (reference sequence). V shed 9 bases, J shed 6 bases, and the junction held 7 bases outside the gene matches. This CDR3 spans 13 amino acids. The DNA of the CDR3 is TGTGCCAGCAGATCCGGACAGGGGGATGGCTACACCTTC. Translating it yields CASRSGQGDGYTF.

DNA for the CDR3: TGTGCCTGTGGGGCCGGGATGGGCAATCAGCCCCAGCATTTT. Protein sequence: CACGAGMGNQPQHF. This rearrangement joins TRBV30 to TRBJ1-5; D might be TRBD1 (5 bases). Germline V gene lookup returns CDR1 GTSNPN and CDR2 SVGIG (reference sequence). This CDR3 is built from 14 residues. Trimming left V 6 bases short and J 2 bases short, with 14 bases between.

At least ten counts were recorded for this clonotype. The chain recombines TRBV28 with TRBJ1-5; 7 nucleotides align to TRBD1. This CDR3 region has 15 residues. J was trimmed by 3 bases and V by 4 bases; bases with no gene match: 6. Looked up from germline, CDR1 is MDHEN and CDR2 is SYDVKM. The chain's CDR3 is CASSSSGQSNQPQHF. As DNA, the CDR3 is TGTGCCAGCAGTTCCTCGGGACAGTCCAATCAGCCCCAGCATTTT.

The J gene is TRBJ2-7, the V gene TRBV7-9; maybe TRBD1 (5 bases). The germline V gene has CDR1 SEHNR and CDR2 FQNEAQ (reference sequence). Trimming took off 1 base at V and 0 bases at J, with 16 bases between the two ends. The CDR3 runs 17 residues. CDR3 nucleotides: TGTGCCAGCAGCTTAGGGTCCCAGGGCTCGTTCTCCTACGAGCAGTACTTC. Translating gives CASSLGSQGSFSYEQYF.

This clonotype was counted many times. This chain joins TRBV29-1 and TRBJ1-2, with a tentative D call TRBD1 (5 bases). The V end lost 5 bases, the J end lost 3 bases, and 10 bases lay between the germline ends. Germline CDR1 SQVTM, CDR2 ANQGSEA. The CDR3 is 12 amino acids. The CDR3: CSVRGMDYGYTF. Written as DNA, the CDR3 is TGCAGCGTTCGGGGCATGGACTATGGCTACACCTTC.

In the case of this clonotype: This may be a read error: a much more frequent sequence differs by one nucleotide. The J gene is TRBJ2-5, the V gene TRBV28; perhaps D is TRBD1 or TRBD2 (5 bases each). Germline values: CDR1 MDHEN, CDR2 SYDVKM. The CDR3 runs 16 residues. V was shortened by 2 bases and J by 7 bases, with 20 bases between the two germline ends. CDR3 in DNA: TGTGCCAGCAGTTTAGGGACGGCTCTCGCAACAGGGACCCAGTACTTC. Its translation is CASSLGTALATGTQYF.

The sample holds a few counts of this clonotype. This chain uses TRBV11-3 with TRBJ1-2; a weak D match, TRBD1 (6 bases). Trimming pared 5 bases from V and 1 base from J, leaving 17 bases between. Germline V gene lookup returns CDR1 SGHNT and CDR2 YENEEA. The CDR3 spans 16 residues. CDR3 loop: CASSPIWGGLNYGYTF. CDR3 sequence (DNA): TGTGCCAGCAGCCCTATTTGGGGGGGCCTTAACTATGGCTACACCTTC.

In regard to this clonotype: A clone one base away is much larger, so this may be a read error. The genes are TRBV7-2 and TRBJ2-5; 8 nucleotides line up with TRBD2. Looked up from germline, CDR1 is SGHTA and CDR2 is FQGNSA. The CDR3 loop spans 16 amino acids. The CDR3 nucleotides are TGTGCCGGCAGCTTATCCCTCGCGGGGGGCAGAGAGACCCAGTACTTC. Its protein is CAGSLSLAGGRETQYF. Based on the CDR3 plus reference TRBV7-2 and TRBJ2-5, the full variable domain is GAGVSQSPSNKVTEKGKDVELRCDPISGHTALYWYRQSLGQGLEFLIYFQGNSAPDKSGLPSDRFSAERTGGSVSTLTIQRTQQEDSAVYLCAGSLSLAGGRETQYFGPGTRLLVL.

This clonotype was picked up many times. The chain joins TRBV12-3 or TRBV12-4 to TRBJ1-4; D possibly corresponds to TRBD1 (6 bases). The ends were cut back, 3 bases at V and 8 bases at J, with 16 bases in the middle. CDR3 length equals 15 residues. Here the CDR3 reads CASSFSTDGGEKLFF. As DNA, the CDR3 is TGTGCCAGCAGTTTTAGTACCGATGGGGGCGAAAAACTGTTTTTT.

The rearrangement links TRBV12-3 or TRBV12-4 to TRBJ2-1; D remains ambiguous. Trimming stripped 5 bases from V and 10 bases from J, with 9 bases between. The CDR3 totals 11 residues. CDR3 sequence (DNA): TGTGCCAGCAGTCTGAACTCGGAGCAGTTCTTC. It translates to CASSLNSEQFF.

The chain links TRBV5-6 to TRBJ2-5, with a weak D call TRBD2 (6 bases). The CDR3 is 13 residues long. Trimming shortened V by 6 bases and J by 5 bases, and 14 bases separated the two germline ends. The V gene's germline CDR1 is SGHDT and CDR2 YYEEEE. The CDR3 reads CASTAGLFETQYF. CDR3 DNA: TGTGCCAGCACCGCGGGACTTTTCGAGACCCAGTACTTC.

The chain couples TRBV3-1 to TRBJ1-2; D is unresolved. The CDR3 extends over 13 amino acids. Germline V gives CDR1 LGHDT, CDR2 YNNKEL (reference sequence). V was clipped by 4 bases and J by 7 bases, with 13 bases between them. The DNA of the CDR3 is TGTGCCAGCAGCCGAGCGGGCCTATGTGGCTACACCTTC. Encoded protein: CASSRAGLCGYTF.